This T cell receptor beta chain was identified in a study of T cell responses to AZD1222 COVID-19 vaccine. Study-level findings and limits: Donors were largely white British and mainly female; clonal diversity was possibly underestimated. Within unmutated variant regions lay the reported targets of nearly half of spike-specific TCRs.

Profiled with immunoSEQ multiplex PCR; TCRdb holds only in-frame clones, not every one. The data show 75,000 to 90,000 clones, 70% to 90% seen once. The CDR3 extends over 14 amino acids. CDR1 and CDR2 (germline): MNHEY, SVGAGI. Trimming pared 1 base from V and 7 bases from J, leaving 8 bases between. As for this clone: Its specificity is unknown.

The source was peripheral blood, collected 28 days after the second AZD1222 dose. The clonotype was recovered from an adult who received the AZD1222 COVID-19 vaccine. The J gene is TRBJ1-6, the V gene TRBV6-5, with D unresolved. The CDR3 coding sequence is TGTGCCAGCAGTTACTATACGGACAATTCACCCCTCCACTTT. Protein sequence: CASSYYTDNSPLHF.